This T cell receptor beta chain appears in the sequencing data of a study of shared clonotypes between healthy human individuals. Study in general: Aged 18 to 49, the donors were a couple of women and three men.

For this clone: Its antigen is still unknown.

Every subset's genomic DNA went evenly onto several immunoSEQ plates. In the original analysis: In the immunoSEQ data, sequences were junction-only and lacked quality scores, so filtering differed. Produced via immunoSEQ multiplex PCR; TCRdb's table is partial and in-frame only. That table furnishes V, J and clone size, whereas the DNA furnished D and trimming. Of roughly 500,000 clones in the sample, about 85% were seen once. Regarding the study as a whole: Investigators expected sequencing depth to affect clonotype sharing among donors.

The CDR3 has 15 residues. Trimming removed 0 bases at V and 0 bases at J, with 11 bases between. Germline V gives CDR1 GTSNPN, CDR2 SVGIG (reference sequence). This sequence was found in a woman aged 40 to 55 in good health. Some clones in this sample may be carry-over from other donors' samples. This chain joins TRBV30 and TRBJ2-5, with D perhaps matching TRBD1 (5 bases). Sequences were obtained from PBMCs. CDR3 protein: CAWSVGRGYQETQYF. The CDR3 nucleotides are TGTGCCTGGAGTGTGGGTAGGGGCTACCAAGAGACCCAGTACTTC. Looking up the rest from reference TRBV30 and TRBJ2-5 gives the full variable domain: SQTIHQWPATLVQPVGSPLSLECTVEGTSNPNLYWYRQAAGRGLQLLFYSVGIGQISSEVPQNLSASRPQDRQFILSSKKLLLSDSGFYLCAWSVGRGYQETQYFGPGTRLLVL.